This TCR beta chain was recovered during a study of response to subunit inactivated influenza vaccine. Findings and caveats of the study: Each seasonal flu vaccination may recruit only limited new T cells, authors suggested.

One entry per CDR3 protein, called by TCRdb with MiXCR from the RT-PCR reads. Of roughly 790,000 distinct CDR3 sequences in the sample, 21% are singletons; the top ten hold 10% to 13%. A remark on this clonotype: What it binds is unknown.

V trimming: 2 bases; J trimming: 12 bases; junction bases outside the gene matches: 10. The CDR3 covers 13 residues. Germline assignment: CDR1 MNHNS and CDR2 SASEGT. The sample consisted of PBMCs from blood, taken 4 to 6 days after vaccination. The J gene is TRBJ2-7, the V gene TRBV6-1; 7 nucleotides match TRBD2. The clonotype was recovered from a middle-aged man who received an inactivated influenza vaccine. This chain's CDR3 is CASSERTSTTGYF. Written as DNA, the CDR3 is TGTGCCAGCAGTGAAAGGACTAGTACAACCGGGTACTTC.